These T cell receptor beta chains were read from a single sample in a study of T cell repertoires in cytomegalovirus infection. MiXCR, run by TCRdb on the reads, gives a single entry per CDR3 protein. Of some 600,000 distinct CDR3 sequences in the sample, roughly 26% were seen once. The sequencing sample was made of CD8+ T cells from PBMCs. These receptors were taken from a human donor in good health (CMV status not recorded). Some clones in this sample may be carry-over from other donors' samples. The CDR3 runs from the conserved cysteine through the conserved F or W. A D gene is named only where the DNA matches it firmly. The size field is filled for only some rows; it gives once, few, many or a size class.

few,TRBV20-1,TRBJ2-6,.,CSARGANGANVLTF,TGCAGTGCTAGGGGCGCTAATGGGGCCAACGTCCTGACTTTC
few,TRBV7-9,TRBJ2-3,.,CASSLARATTDTQYF,TGTGCCAGCAGCTTAGCTAGGGCAACGACAGATACGCAGTATTTT
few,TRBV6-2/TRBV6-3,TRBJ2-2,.,CASSYEGTPGRVTGELFF,TGTGCCAGCAGTTACGAGGGGACTCCCGGTAGAGTTACCGGGGAGCTGTTTTTT
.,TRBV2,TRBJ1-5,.,CASSDPRQDSNQPQHF,TGTGCCAGCAGTGACCCCCGGCAGGACAGCAATCAGCCCCAGCATTTT
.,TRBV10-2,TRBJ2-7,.,CASRGQIASYEQYF,TGCGCCAGTCGAGGACAGATAGCATCCTACGAGCAGTACTTC
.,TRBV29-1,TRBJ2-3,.,CSVDDYSSTDTQYF,TGCAGCGTTGATGACTACTCTAGCACAGATACGCAGTATTTT
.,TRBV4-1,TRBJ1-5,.,CASSHDPTDSNQPQHF,TGCGCCAGCAGCCACGACCCGACAGATAGCAATCAGCCCCAGCATTTT
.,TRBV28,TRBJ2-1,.,CASSNPGSYNEQFF,TGTGCCAGCAGTAATCCAGGCTCCTACAATGAGCAGTTCTTC
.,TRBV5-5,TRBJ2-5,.,CASSLGRIQETQYF,TGTGCCAGCAGCTTGGGACGGATCCAAGAGACCCAGTACTTC
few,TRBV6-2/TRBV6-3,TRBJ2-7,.,CASTGTNYEQYF,TGTGCCAGTACCGGGACAAACTACGAGCAGTACTTC
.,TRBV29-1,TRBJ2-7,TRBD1,CSAGTGVSYEQYF,TGCAGCGCCGGGACAGGGGTCTCCTACGAGCAGTACTTC
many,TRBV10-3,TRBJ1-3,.,CAIRKRAGEDSGNTIYF,TGTGCCATCAGAAAACGGGCAGGGGAAGACTCTGGAAACACCATATATTTT
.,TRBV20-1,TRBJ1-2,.,CSARRDRGGDYGYTF,TGCAGTGCTAGGAGGGATCGGGGGGGTGACTATGGCTACACCTTC
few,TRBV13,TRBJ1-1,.,CASSAGRDPAGAFF,TGTGCCAGCAGCGCGGGACGGGACCCAGCGGGAGCTTTCTTT
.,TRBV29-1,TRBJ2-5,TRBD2,CSVEYLVAGGYQETQYF,TGCAGCGTTGAATATTTAGTAGCGGGGGGGTACCAAGAGACCCAGTACTTC
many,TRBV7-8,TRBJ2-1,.,CASSLVLSYNEQFF,TGTGCCAGCAGCTTAGTTCTGAGTTACAATGAGCAGTTCTTC
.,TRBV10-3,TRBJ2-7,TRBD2,CAISQATSGGRLGVEQYF,TGTGCCATCAGTCAGGCCACTAGCGGGGGGCGACTCGGGGTCGAGCAGTACTTC
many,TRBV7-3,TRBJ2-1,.,CASSSWGGPDEQFF,TGTGCCAGCAGCTCTTGGGGGGGCCCGGATGAGCAGTTCTTC
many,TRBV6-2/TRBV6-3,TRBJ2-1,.,CASSPGGSHEQFF,TGTGCCAGCAGTCCCGGGGGTTCCCATGAGCAGTTCTTC
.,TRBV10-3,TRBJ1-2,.,CALGQLNYGYTF,TGTGCCCTTGGACAGCTGAACTATGGCTACACCTTC
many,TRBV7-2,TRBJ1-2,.,CASSSWDGDNYGYTF,TGTGCCAGCAGCTCTTGGGACGGTGATAACTATGGCTACACCTTC
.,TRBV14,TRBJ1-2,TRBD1,CASSPGTGASGYTF,TGTGCCAGCAGCCCTGGTACAGGGGCCAGTGGCTACACCTTC
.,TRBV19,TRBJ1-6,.,CASSIQALGSPLHF,TGTGCCAGTAGTATCCAGGCGTTGGGTTCACCCCTCCACTTT
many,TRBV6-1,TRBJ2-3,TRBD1,CASSPRGLNADTQYF,TGTGCCAGCAGTCCCAGGGGGCTTAACGCAGATACGCAGTATTTT
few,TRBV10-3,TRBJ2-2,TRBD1,CAIMRDRGRDTGELFF,TGTGCCATCATGAGGGACAGGGGGCGAGACACCGGGGAGCTGTTTTTT
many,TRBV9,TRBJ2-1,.,CASSGTDGDEQFF,TGTGCCAGCAGCGGCACGGACGGAGATGAGCAGTTCTTC
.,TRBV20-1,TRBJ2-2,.,CSARDQRGRTGELFF,TGCAGTGCTAGAGATCAACGGGGTAGGACCGGGGAGCTGTTTTTT
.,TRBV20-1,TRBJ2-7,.,CSARGGNEQYF,TGCAGTGCTCGGGGTGGCAACGAGCAGTACTTC
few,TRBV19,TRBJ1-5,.,CASGEGGGSNQPQHF,TGTGCCAGTGGAGAAGGAGGGGGTAGCAATCAGCCCCAGCATTTT
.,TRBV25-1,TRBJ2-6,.,CANSGPIKGSGANVLTF,TGTGCCAACAGTGGGCCAATAAAGGGCTCTGGGGCCAACGTCCTGACTTTC
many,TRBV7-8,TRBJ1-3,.,CASSLEGRGNTIYF,TGTGCCAGCAGCTTAGAGGGACGAGGAAACACCATATATTTT
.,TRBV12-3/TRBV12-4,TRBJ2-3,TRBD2,CASSFHGLAGKFTDTQYF,TGTGCCAGCAGTTTCCACGGACTAGCGGGGAAGTTTACAGATACGCAGTATTTT
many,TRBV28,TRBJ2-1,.,CASSPLENNEQFF,TGTGCCAGCAGTCCTCTAGAAAACAATGAGCAGTTCTTC
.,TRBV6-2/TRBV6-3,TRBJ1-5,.,CASSLLPGGNQPQHF,TGTGCCAGCAGCCTACTCCCAGGCGGGAATCAGCCCCAGCATTTT
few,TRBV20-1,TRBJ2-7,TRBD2,CSARASGKGYEQYF,TGCAGTGCTAGAGCTAGCGGGAAGGGCTACGAGCAGTACTTC
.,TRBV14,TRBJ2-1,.,CASSPHRVVHYNEQFF,TGTGCCAGCAGCCCCCATAGGGTTGTTCATTACAATGAGCAGTTCTTC
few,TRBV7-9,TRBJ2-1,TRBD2,CASSYAGGLAENHEQFF,TGTGCCAGCAGCTACGCGGGGGGACTAGCGGAGAACCATGAGCAGTTCTTC
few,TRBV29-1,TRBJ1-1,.,CSVGSSEAFF,TGCAGCGTCGGAAGCTCTGAAGCTTTCTTT
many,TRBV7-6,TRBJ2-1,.,CASSQQVNEQFF,TGTGCCAGCAGCCAACAGGTCAATGAGCAGTTCTTC
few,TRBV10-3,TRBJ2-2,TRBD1,CAIKKLGDSDTGELFF,TGTGCCATCAAAAAGCTGGGGGACAGTGACACCGGGGAGCTGTTTTTT
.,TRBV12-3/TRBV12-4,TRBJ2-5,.,CASTRQETQYF,TGTGCCAGCACTCGACAAGAGACCCAGTACTTC
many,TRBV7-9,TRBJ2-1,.,CASSLNWGYNEQFF,TGTGCCAGCAGCTTAAATTGGGGCTACAATGAGCAGTTCTTC
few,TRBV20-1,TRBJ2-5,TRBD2,CSADDSSGGPGETQYF,TGCAGTGCTGACGACTCTAGCGGGGGGCCGGGGGAGACCCAGTACTTC
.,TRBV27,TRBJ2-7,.,CVSSQDYEQYF,TGTGTCAGCTCACAGGACTACGAGCAGTACTTC
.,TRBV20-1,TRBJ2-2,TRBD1,CSAGDRETGELFF,TGCAGTGCTGGGGACAGGGAAACCGGGGAGCTGTTTTTT
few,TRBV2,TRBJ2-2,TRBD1,CASSPDRGTNTGELFF,TGTGCCAGCAGTCCGGACAGGGGCACGAACACCGGGGAGCTGTTTTTT
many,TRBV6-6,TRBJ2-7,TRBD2,CASSYTDYRDRGLATYEQYF,TGTGCCAGCAGTTACACGGACTACCGGGACCGCGGACTAGCTACGTACGAGCAGTACTTC
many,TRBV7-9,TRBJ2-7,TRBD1,CASSPRLTGEHSYEQYF,TGTGCCAGCAGCCCTCGGTTGACAGGGGAACACTCCTACGAGCAGTACTTC
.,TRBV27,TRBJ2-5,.,CASSLSLAAQETQYF,TGTGCCAGCAGTTTAAGCCTAGCAGCTCAAGAGACCCAGTACTTC
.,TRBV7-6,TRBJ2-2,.,CASSLVRGGGTGELFF,TGTGCCAGCAGCTTAGTGCGGGGAGGAGGCACCGGGGAGCTGTTTTTT
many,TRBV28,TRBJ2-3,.,CASSPPGAVSTDTQYF,TGTGCCAGCAGTCCGCCCGGAGCTGTGAGCACAGATACGCAGTATTTT